Listed below are T cell receptor beta chains from one sample, sequenced in a study of shared clonotypes between healthy human individuals. Assay used: immunoSEQ multiplex PCR; TCRdb lists only in-frame clones, some missing. The sample records fewer than 650,000 clones, 70% to 80% being singletons. Sequences were obtained from PBMCs. All receptors derive from a woman in her forties in good health. Some clones in this sample may be carry-over from other donors' samples. CDR3s include the opening cysteine and the closing phenylalanine or tryptophan. D genes are given only for firm matches. Not every row has a clone size; where given, it reads once, few, many or a size class.

once,TRBJ1-2,-,TRBV2,CASSRARIYYGYTF,TGTGCCAGCAGTAGGGCTCGGATATACTATGGCTACACCTTC
-,TRBJ2-3,-,TRBV20-1,CSLSFTDTQYF,TGCAGTCTTTCGTTCACAGATACGCAGTATTTT
-,TRBJ2-7,TRBD2,TRBV28,CASNLREGRGSYEQYF,TGTGCCAGCAACCTGCGGGAGGGCCGGGGCTCCTACGAGCAGTACTTC
-,TRBJ2-2,TRBD1,TRBV27,CASPLPGQDTGELFF,TGTGCCAGCCCCCTTCCGGGACAGGACACCGGGGAGCTGTTTTTT
-,TRBJ2-2,TRBD2,TRBV6-4,CASSAGLAGAGGELFF,TGTGCCAGCAGCGCTGGACTAGCGGGAGCAGGCGGGGAGCTGTTTTTT
-,TRBJ1-4,-,TRBV18,CASSPQGGLREKLFF,TGTGCCAGCTCACCACAGGGTGGGTTACGAGAAAAACTGTTTTTT
-,TRBJ2-1,TRBD2,TRBV6-6,CASTPTSGRYYNEQFF,TGTGCCAGCACCCCGACTAGCGGGAGATACTACAATGAGCAGTTCTTC
-,TRBJ2-3,TRBD2,TRBV6-4,CASSDSSEGGSTQYF,TGTGCCAGCAGTGACTCTAGTGAGGGAGGGTCCACGCAGTATTTT
-,TRBJ2-3,-,TRBV7-2,CASSLDAGTDTQYF,TGTGCCAGCAGCTTAGACGCAGGCACAGATACGCAGTATTTT
-,TRBJ1-2,-,TRBV28,CASSLTGTFYGYTF,TGTGCCAGCAGTTTGACCGGGACCTTCTATGGCTACACCTTC
-,TRBJ1-2,-,TRBV21-1,CASSMEDTNYGYTF,TGTGCCAGCAGCATGGAAGACACTAACTATGGCTACACCTTC
-,TRBJ2-1,-,TRBV28,CASSLYQIGNEQFF,TGTGCCAGCAGTTTATACCAAATCGGCAATGAGCAGTTCTTC
-,TRBJ1-2,TRBD1,TRBV7-2,CASSRNRGDYGYTF,TGTGCCAGCAGCCGGAACAGGGGGGACTATGGCTACACCTTC
many,TRBJ1-2,-,TRBV10-3,CAISKDSLSYGYTF,TGTGCCATCAGTAAGGACAGCCTAAGTTATGGCTACACCTTC
-,TRBJ1-4,TRBD1,TRBV28,CASSAPGQGSEKLFF,TGTGCCAGCAGTGCACCGGGACAGGGGAGTGAAAAACTGTTTTTT
many,TRBJ1-2,-,TRBV29-1,CSVPFNGYTF,TGCAGCGTTCCTTTCAACGGCTACACCTTC
-,TRBJ2-1,-,TRBV27,CASSLGWSSYNEQFF,TGTGCCAGCAGTTTAGGCTGGAGCTCCTACAATGAGCAGTTCTTC
-,TRBJ1-6,TRBD1,TRBV28,CASRVTGSLSPLHF,TGTGCCAGCAGAGTGACAGGGAGCCTTTCACCCCTCCACTTT
-,TRBJ2-2,-,TRBV9,CASSAEMLNTGELFF,TGTGCCAGCAGCGCCGAGATGCTAAACACCGGGGAGCTGTTTTTT
-,TRBJ1-1,-,TRBV2,CASRGRDTEAFF,TGTGCCAGCAGGGGCCGGGACACTGAAGCTTTCTTT